This T cell receptor (beta chain) emerged from a study of response to subunit inactivated influenza vaccine. Study results and limitations: It was the authors' suggestion that each seasonal influenza vaccination recruits few new T cells.

This clonotype has more than one count but fewer than ten. Its target is not known. The CDR3 consists of 15 residues. V lost 1 base, J lost 5 bases, and 14 bases lay in between. TCRdb fed the RT-PCR reads into MiXCR, producing one record per CDR3 protein. Of hundreds of thousands of distinct CDR3 sequences listed, less than 15% are singletons. The genes are TRBV12-3 or TRBV12-4 and TRBJ1-1; the D gene is possibly TRBD1 (6 bases). This TCR came from a man in his forties or fifties who received an inactivated influenza vaccine. The sequencing here drew on PBMCs from blood, taken around 14 days before vaccination. DNA for the CDR3: TGTGCCAGCAGTTTAGAGCCGGGGGCATATACTGAAGCTTTCTTT. This translates into CASSLEPGAYTEAFF.